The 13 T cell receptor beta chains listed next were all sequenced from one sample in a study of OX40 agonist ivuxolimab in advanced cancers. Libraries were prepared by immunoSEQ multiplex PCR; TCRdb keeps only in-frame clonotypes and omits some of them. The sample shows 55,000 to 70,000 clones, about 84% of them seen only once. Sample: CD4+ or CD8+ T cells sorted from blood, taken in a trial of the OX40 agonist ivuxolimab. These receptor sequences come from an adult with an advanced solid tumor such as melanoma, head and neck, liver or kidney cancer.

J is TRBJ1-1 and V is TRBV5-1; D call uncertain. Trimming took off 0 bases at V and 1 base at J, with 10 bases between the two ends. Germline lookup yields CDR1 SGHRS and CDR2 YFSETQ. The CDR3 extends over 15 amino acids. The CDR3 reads CASSLVWRKNTEAFF. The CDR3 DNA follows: TGCGCCAGCAGCTTGGTCTGGCGGAAGAACACTGAAGCTTTCTTT.

For the CDR3, the DNA is TGCGCCAGCAGCTTGCACTTTAGGTTTGAGGGGTCGAGGGAAAAACTGTTTTTT. Translating it yields CASSLHFRFEGSREKLFF. The chain recombines TRBV5-1 with TRBJ1-4, with D perhaps TRBD1 (5 bases). Trimming stripped 1 base from V and 8 bases from J, with 24 bases between. Germline loops: CDR1 SGHRS, CDR2 YFSETQ. This CDR3 comprises 18 residues.

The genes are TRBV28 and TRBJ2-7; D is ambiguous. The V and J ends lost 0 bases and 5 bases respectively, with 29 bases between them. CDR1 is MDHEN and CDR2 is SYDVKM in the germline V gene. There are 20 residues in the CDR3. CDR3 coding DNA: TGTGCCAGCAGTTTATGCACAGCGCAGAAACACTGTCCCGTCATCAACGAGCAGTACTTC. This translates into CASSLCTAQKHCPVINEQYF. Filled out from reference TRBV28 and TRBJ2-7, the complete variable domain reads DVKVTQSSRYLVKRTGEKVFLECVQDMDHENMFWYRQDPGLGLRLIYFSYDVKMKEKGDIPEGYSVSREKKERFSLILESASTNQTSMYLCASSLCTAQKHCPVINEQYFGPGTRLTVT.

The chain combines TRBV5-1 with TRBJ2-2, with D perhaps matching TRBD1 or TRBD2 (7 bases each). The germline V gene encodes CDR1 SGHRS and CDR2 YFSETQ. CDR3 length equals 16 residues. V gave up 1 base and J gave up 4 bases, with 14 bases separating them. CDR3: CASSLTTGEGTGELFF. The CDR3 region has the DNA TGCGCCAGCAGCTTGACCACAGGGGAGGGCACCGGGGAGCTGTTTTTT.

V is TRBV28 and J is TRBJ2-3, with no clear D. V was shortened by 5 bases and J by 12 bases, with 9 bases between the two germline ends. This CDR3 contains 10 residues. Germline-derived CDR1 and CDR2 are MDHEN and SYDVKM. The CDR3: CASSRRDQYF. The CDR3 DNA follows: TGTGCCAGCAGTAGACGCGACCAGTATTTT.

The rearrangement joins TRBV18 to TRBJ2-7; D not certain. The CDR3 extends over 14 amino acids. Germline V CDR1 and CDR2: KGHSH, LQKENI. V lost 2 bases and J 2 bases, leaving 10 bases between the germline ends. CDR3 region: CASSPSMSAYEQYF. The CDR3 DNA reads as TGTGCCAGCTCACCATCTATGAGCGCCTACGAGCAGTACTTC.

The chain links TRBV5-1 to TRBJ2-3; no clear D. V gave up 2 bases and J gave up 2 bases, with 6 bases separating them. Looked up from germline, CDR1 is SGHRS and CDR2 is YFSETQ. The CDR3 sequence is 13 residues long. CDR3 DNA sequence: TGCGCCAGCAGCTTTGGGCCCACAGATACGCAGTATTTT. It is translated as CASSFGPTDTQYF.

In nucleotides, the CDR3 is TGTGCCAGCAGCTTAGCCCCAGGGGGCCACGAGCAGTACTTC. Encoded protein: CASSLAPGGHEQYF. This chain joins TRBV7-8 and TRBJ2-7, with 8 bases identical to TRBD1. CDR1 and CDR2 from the germline V gene are SGHVS and FQNEAQ. The CDR3 is 14 residues long. V shed 0 bases and J 5 bases; nucleotides not matched to a gene: 3.

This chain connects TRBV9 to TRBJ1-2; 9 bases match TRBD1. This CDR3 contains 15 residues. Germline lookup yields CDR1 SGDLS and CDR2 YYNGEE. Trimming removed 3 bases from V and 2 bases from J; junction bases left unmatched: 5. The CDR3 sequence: CASSGGTGWNYGYTF. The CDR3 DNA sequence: TGTGCCAGCAGCGGGGGGACAGGGTGGAACTATGGCTACACCTTC.

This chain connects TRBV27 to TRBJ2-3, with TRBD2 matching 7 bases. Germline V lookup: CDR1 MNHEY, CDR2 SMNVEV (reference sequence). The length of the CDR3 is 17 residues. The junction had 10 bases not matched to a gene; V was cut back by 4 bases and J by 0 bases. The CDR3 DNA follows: TGTGCCAGCAGTTCGGCTGGACTAGGCTCTAGCACAGATACGCAGTATTTT. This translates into CASSSAGLGSSTDTQYF.

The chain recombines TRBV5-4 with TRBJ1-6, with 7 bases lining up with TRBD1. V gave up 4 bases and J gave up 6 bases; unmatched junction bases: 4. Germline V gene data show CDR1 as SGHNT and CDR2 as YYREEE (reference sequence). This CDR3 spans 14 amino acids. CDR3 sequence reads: CASSQDRFNSPLHF. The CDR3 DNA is TGTGCCAGCAGCCAGGACAGGTTTAATTCACCCCTCCACTTT.

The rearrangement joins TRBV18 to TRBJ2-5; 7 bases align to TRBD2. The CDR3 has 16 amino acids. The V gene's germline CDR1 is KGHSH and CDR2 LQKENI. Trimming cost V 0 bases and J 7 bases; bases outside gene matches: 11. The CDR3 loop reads CASSPPFPSGAGTQYF. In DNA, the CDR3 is TGTGCCAGCTCACCACCTTTCCCTAGCGGCGCGGGGACCCAGTACTTC.

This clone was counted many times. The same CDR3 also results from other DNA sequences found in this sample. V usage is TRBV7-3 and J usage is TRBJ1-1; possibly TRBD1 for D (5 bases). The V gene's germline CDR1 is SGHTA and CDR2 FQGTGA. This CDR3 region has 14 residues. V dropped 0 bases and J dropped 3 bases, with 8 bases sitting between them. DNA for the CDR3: TGTGCCAGCAGCTTAACAGGGGACGACACTGAAGCTTTCTTT. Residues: CASSLTGDDTEAFF.